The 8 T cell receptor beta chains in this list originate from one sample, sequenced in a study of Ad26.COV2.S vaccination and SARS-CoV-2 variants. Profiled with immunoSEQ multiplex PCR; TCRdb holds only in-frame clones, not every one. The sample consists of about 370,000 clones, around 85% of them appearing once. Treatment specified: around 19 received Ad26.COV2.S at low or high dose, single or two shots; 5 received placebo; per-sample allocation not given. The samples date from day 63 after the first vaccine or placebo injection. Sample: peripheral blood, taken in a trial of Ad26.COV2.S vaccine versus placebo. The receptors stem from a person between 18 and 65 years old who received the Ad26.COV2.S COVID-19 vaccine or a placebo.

The CDR3 DNA sequence: TGTGCCAGTCACATAGCGGGGGGTCCCCCAGATACGCAGTATTTT. Translating gives CASHIAGGPPDTQYF. The chain combines TRBV5-4 with TRBJ2-3; the match to TRBD2 covers 10 bases. Germline V gene data show CDR1 as SGHNT and CDR2 as YYREEE (reference sequence). Trimming cost V 8 bases and J 4 bases; bases outside gene matches: 10. This CDR3 has 15 residues.

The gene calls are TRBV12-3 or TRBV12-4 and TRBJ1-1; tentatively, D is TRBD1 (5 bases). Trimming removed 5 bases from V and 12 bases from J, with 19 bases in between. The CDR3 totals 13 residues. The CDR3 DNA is TGTGCCAGCAGTCGCTCGCAACGGGGACGACCTTTCTTT. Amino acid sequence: CASSRSQRGRPFF.

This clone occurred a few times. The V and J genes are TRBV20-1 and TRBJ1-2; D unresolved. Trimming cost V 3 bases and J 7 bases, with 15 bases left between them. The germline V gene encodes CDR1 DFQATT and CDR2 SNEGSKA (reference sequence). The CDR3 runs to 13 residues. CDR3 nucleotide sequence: TGCAGTGCTAGTAGGACGGCCATCCCTGGCTACACCTTC. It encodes CSASRTAIPGYTF.

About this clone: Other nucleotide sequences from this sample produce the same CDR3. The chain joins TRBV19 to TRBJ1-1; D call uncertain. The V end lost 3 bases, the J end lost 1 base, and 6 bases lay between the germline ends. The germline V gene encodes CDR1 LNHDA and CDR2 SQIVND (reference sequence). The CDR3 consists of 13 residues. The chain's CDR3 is CASSIRQNTEAFF. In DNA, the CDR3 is TGTGCCAGTAGTATCAGACAGAACACTGAAGCTTTCTTT.

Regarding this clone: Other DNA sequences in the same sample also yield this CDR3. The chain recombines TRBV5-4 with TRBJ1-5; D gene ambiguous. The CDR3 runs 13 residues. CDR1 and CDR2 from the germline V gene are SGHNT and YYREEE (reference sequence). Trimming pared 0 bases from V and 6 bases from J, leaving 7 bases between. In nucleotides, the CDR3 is TGTGCCAGCAGCTTGGAGGGTGGTCAGCCCCAGCATTTT. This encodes CASSLEGGQPQHF.

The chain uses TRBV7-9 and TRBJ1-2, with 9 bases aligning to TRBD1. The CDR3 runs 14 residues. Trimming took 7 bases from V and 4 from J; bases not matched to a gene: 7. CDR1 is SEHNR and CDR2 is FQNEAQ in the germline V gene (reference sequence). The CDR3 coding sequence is TGTGCCAGCACCTCGCCGACAGGGGGCTATGGCTACACCTTC. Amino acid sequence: CASTSPTGGYGYTF.

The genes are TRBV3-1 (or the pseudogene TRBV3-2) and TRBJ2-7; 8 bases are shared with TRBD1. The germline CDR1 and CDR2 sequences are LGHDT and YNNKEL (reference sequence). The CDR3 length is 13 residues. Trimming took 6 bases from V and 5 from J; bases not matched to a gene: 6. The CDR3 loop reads CASSRRGQDEQYF. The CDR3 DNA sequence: TGTGCCAGCAGTCGCAGGGGGCAGGACGAGCAGTACTTC.

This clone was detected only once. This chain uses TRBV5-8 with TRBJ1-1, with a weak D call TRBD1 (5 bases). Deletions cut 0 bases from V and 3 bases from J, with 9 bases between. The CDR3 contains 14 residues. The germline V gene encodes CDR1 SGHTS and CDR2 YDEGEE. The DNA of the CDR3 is TGTGCCAGCAGCTTGGACGGGGGGGACACTGAAGCTTTCTTT. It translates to CASSLDGGDTEAFF.